The entry that follows covers one T cell receptor beta chain sequence. This clonotype was counted ten times or more. Its binding antigen is unknown. No per-base quality is available; no much larger clone lies one base away. Libraries came from 5' RACE. Sequencing was carried out with a NextSeq 500. To correct for sequencing error and PCR bias, the TCR library protocol tagged individual cDNA molecules with unique molecular identifiers. TCR alpha and beta chains were both sequenced, and the abundances of alpha and beta sequences in each sample were closely correlated with each other. Per the authors' processing: Decombinator V4 was used to annotate TCR sequences for V gene, J gene and CDR3. Expanded TCRs were defined as changing significantly between any two time points under a Poisson model with p below 0.0001. TCR abundances were normalised to the total number of TCRs sequenced per sample and were expressed as counts per million. MAIT TCRs were defined by TRAV1-2 paired with TRAJ12, TRAJ20 or TRAJ33, and iNKT TCRs by TRAV10 paired with TRAJ18. VDJdb, accessed 1 November 2021, was searched for CMV, EBV and SARS-CoV-2 annotated TCRs, excluding TCRs annotated for multiple antigens. TCRdb trimmed the raw reads at Q25, called clones with MiXCR and kept productive beta chains. Here each entry gathers all rows of one CDR3 protein and keeps the most common genes and DNA. Here the V and J calls rest on TCRdb's processing, not on the authors' analysis. This sample is represented by 23,000 or so distinct CDR3 sequences; about 5.2% of them were singletons. Of the sample, around 11% falls within the top ten clones.

The study was a case-control design nested within a healthcare worker cohort in London, UK, with weekly nasopharyngeal swab PCR tests and blood sampling. Healthcare workers were recruited between 23 and 31 March 2020, during the week of the UK lockdown, and were followed weekly for up to about 16 weeks. This entry is derived from a study of early T cells in non-severe SARS-CoV-2 infection (dated by TCRdb to 2020 to 2023). Concerning the study at large: TCR sequencing used bulk RNA from unsorted whole blood, so alpha and beta chains could not be paired. What the research found in general, with its limitations: VDJdb matching was skewed toward anti-spike CD8 responses and likely underestimated virus-specific expansions by missing private and CD4 specificities.

From a lookup of the germline V gene (reference sequence), CDR1 and CDR2 are DFQATT and SNEGSKA. From cysteine to phenylalanine, the CDR3 is 14 amino acids long. Only the CDR3 portion is preserved as DNA: 42 bases, with reading frame beginning at the first base. Trimming costs V 1 base and J 5 bases, and their ends lie 15 bases apart. Sequencing used whole blood. The sequence links TRBV20-1 to TRBJ2-7; a confident D gene designation cannot be given. The clonotype was recovered from an adult who was a healthcare worker with PCR-confirmed SARS-CoV-2 infection or an uninfected control (not recorded which). The base sequence is TGCAGTGCTAGAGTCGGTGCATTGATGGACGAGCAGTACTTC. Its amino acids are CSARVGALMDEQYF.